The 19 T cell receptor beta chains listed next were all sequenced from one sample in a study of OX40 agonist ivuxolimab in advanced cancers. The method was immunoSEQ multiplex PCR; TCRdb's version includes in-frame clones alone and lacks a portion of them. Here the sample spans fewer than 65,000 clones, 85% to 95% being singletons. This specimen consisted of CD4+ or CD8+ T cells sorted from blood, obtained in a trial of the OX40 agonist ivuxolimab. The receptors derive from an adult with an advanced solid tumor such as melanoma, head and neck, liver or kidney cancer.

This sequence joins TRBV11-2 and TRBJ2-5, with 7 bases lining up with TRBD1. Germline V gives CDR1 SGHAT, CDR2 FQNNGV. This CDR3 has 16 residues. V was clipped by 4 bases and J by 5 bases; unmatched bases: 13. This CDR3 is CASSSFIGTADETQYF. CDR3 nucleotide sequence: TGTGCCAGCAGCTCCTTTATCGGGACAGCAGATGAGACCCAGTACTTC. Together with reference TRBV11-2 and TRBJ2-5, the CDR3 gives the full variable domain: EAGVAQSPRYKIIEKRQSVAFWCNPISGHATLYWYQQILGQGPKLLIQFQNNGVVDDSQLPKDRFSAERLKGVDSTLKIQPAKLEDSAVYLCASSSFIGTADETQYFGPGTRLLVL.

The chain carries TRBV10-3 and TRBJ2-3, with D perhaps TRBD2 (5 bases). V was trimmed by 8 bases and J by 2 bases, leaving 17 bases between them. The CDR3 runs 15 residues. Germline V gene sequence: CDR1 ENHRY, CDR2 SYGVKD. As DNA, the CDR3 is TGTGCCATCGGCAGCAGTAGCGAGTTCACAGATACGCAGTATTTT. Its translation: CAIGSSSEFTDTQYF.

The CDR3 DNA reads as TGTGCCACCAGCAGAGATGACAGGGACGACTACGAGCAGTACTTC. Protein product: CATSRDDRDDYEQYF. The chain couples TRBV15 to TRBJ2-7; 7 bases are shared with TRBD1. This CDR3 has 15 amino acids. Germline V gene lookup returns CDR1 LNHNV and CDR2 YYDKDF (reference sequence). J lost 3 bases, V lost 0 bases, and 5 bases had no gene match. Together with reference TRBV15 and TRBJ2-7, the CDR3 gives the full variable domain: DAMVIQNPRYQVTQFGKPVTLSCSQTLNHNVMYWYQQKSSQAPKLLFHYYDKDFNNEADTPDNFQSRRPNTSFCFLDIRSPGLGDTAMYLCATSRDDRDDYEQYFGPGTRLTVT.

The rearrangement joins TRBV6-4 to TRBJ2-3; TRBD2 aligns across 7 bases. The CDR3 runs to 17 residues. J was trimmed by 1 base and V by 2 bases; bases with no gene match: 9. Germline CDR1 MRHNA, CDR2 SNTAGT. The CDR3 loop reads CASSDGISAGGTDTQYF. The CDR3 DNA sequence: TGTGCCAGCAGTGACGGGATTTCGGCGGGAGGCACAGATACGCAGTATTTT.

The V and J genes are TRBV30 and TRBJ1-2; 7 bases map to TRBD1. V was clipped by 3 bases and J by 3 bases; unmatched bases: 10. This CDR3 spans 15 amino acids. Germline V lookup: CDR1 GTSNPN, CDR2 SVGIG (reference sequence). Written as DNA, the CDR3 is TGTGCCTGGAGCCCCTCGGACAGGACCTACTATGGCTACACCTTC. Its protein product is CAWSPSDRTYYGYTF.

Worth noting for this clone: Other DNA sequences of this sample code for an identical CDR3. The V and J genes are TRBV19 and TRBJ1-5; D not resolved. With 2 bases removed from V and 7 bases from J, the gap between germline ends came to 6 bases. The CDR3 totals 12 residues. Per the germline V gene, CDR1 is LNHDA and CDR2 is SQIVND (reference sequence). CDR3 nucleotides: TGTGCCAGTAGTATATCGGGGCAGCCCCAGCATTTT. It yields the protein CASSISGQPQHF.

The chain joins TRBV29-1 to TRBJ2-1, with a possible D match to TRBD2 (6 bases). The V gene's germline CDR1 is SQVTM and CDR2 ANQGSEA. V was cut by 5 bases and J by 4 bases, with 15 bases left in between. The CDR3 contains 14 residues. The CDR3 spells CSVLSGVPYNEQFF. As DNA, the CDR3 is TGCAGCGTTTTGTCGGGAGTTCCTTACAATGAGCAGTTCTTC.

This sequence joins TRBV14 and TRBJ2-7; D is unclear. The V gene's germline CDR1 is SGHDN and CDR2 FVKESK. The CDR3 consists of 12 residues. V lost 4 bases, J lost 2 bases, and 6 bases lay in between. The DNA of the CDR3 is TGTGCCAGCAGCCCGCTCACCTACGAGCAGTACTTC. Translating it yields CASSPLTYEQYF.

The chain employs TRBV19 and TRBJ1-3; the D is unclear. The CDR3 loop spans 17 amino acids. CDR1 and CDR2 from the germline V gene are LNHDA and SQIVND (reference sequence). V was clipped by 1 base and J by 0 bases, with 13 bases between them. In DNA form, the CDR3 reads TGTGCCAGTAGTATAGGTGGTTACGCGAGCTCTGGAAACACCATATATTTT. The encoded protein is CASSIGGYASSGNTIYF.

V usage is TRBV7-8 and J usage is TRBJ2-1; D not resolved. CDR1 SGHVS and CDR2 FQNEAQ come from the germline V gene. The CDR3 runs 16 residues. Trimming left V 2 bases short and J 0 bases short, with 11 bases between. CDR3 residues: CASSLTAISSYNEQFF. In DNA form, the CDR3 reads TGTGCCAGCAGCTTAACAGCGATTAGCTCCTACAATGAGCAGTTCTTC.

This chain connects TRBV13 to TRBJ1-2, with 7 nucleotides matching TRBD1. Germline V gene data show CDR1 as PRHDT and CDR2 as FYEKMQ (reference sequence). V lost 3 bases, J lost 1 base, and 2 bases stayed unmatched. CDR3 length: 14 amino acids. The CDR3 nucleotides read TGTGCCAGCAGCTTCGGGACAGTTAACTATGGCTACACCTTC. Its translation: CASSFGTVNYGYTF.

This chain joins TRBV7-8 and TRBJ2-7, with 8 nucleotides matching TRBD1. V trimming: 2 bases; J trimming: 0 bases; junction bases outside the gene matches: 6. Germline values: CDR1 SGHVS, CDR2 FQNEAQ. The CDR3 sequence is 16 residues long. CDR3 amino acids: CASSLPRDRFSYEQYF. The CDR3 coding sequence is TGTGCCAGCAGCTTACCAAGGGACAGGTTCTCCTACGAGCAGTACTTC.

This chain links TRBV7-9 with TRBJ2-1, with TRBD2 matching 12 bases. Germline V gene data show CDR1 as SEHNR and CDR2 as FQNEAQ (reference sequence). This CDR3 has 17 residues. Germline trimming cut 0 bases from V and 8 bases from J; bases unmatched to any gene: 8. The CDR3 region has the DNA TGTGCCAGCAGCTTAGCCGGACTAGCGGGATGGAGAGATGAGCAGTTCTTC. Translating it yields CASSLAGLAGWRDEQFF.

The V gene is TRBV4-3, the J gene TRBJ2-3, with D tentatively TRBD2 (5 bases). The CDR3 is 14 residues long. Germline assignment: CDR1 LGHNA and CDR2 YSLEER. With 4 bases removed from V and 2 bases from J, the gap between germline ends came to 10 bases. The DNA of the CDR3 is TGCGCCAGCAGCCCTAGAGCGGTCACAGATACGCAGTATTTT. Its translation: CASSPRAVTDTQYF.

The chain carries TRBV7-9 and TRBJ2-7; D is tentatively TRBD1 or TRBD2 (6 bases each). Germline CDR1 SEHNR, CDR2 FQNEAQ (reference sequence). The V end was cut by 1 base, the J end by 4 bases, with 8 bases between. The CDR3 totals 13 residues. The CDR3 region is CASSLGGGYEQYF. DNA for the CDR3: TGTGCCAGCAGCTTAGGAGGGGGGTACGAGCAGTACTTC.

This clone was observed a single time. DNA for the CDR3: TGTGCCAGCAGTTCCCAGACAAGGACTAACTATGGCTACACCTTC. Encoded protein: CASSSQTRTNYGYTF. V usage is TRBV6-1 and J usage is TRBJ1-2; D not resolved. Looked up from germline, CDR1 is MNHNS and CDR2 is SASEGT. This CDR3 is 15 amino acids long. V was trimmed by 5 bases and J by 0 bases, leaving 13 bases between them.

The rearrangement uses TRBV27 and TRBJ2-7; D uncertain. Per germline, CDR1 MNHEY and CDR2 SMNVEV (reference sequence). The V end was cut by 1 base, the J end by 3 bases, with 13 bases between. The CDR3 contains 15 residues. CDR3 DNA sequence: TGTGCCAGCAGTTTATTGGGCGGCAAGAACTACGAGCAGTACTTC. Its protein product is CASSLLGGKNYEQYF.

The CDR3 loop reads CASSLYPVGGEETQYF. CDR3 coding DNA: TGTGCCAGCAGTTTATACCCCGTAGGGGGAGAAGAGACCCAGTACTTC. The chain is built from TRBV27 and TRBJ2-5; D possibly corresponds to TRBD1 (6 bases). CDR1 is MNHEY and CDR2 is SMNVEV in the germline V gene (reference sequence). The CDR3 extends over 16 amino acids. Trimming shortened V by 1 base and J by 3 bases, and 15 bases separated the two germline ends.

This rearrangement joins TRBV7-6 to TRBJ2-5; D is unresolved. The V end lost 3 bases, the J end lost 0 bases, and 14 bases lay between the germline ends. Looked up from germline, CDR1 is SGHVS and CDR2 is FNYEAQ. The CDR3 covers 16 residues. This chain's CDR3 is CASSFSTRNHQETQYF. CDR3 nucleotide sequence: TGTGCCAGCAGCTTTAGCACACGGAATCACCAAGAGACCCAGTACTTC.